The sequence of this T cell receptor beta chain was determined in a study of shared clonotypes between healthy human individuals (dated by TCRdb to 2020 to 2022). About the study as a whole: The cohort comprised a couple of women and a few men aged 18 to 49 years. For each donor, CD4 naive and CD4 memory were each run on three plates, CD8 naive on two plates, and CD8 memory on one plate. To estimate repertoire size and how much clonotypes are shared between individuals, the study performed deep sequencing of blood TCR repertoires from about 5 healthy adults. Different laboratories and diverse techniques were used to prepare libraries and sequence TCR repertoires, to increase sequencing depth and limit assay-specific biases. Per donor, leukapheresis produced somewhere between about 0.8 and 9 billion PBMCs.

The investigation overall reported the following: Sampling was restricted to blood, and TCR repertoires in tissues likely differ from the TCR repertoires found in blood. Rarefaction of sorted-subset datasets indicated incomplete sequencing despite the large sequencing depth. Higher generation probabilities were observed for clonotypes shared by all four sorted-subset donors than for non-shared clonotypes. Naive subsets generally had larger estimated clonotype richness than memory subsets did. Based on pairwise subsampling, the degree of clonotype sharing among donors was expected to be affected by sequencing depth. Across four donors, roughly 5.4% of naive CD4, approximately 4% of naive CD8, around 2.1% of memory CD4, and approximately 0.4% of memory CD8 clonotypes were shared. The genetic and exposure-history diversity represented was limited by the small number of donors.

For the CD8 naive samples, CD45RO-negative cells were positively selected for CCR7, yielding a CD45RA+CCR7+ population from which TemRA cells were excluded. Donors were healthy HIV-negative adults with no recently reported acute infections or vaccinations. Every donor was a Caucasian adult living in Nashville, Tennessee, USA. After blood collection by leukapheresis, PBMCs were isolated using Ficoll-Histopaque density gradient centrifugation and then cryopreserved in the vapor phase of liquid nitrogen. Analytical flow cytometry was used to check the purity and quantity of every magnetically sorted T cell population. Each sorted fraction had its genomic DNA isolated and then quantified by UV absorbance on a Nanodrop 2000c. Using the deep immunoSEQ assay, TCR CDR3 regions were amplified from genomic DNA by multiplex PCR. Genomic DNA extracted from each cell subset was distributed evenly over all wells of several immunoSEQ 96-well plates, and each plate served as one replicate. For sorted subsets, each replicate PCR was loaded with around 220 ng genomic DNA, equivalent to 25,000 to 35,000 T cell genomes. Purified libraries were quantified with a Qubit 3.0 fluorometer, sized on a Bioanalyzer 2100, and re-quantified with the KAPA Library Quantification kit. A separate single-read 150-cycle Illumina NextSeq 550 flow cell was used to sequence each immunoSEQ 96-well plate. For the original study's pipeline: Because the immunoSEQ output included only junctional sequences and no quality scores, the filtering could not be the same as the filtering used for full-length reads. Sequences were annotated with PyIR, a Python wrapper for IgBLAST v1.9, and V/J genes and CDR3 were assigned using IMGT germline references. Any read was removed if the V/J assignment was weak (E-value above 1e-6), the CDR3 was missing, or the read contained stop codons, out-of-frame junctions, or ambiguous translated residues. V3J clonotypes were defined as sequences sharing the same inferred V gene, J gene, and CDR3 amino acid sequence. Percentage overlap between repertoires was calculated by dividing the number of shared unique clonotypes by the size of the smaller repertoire. Richness of each repertoire was evaluated using RTK rarefaction, the Chao1 estimator, and Recon v2.1 estimates of unobserved clonotypes. For all TCRbeta clonotypes obtained by the gDNA method from a handful of donors, generation probabilities were computed with OLGA. TCRdb holds this immuneACCESS table with in-frame rearrangements only. Some clones are missing; in checked studies, unresolved V genes explain under half, and the rest has no known cause. V and J calls and clone size are given by that table; D and trimming were obtained from the DNA. In this sample the table shows 800,000 or so clones, about 96% of which occur a single time. Jointly, the top ten make up around 0.21% of the sample.

Note on this clone: No antigen is known for it. Base-call qualities are not available, and no considerably larger clone is one nucleotide away.

Sequenced input: naive CD8+ T cells sorted from blood. The cell subset or site label corresponds to: CD45RA+CCR7+. This TCR was sampled from a man aged 30-40 years in good health.

The DNA sequence reads TGTGCCAGCAGCCCGCGGGACAGGGGGCAGGACACCATATATTTT. It translates to CASSPRDRGQDTIYF. The rearrangement combines TRBV7-9 with TRBJ1-3, with TRBD1 matching 12 junction bases. CDR3 length: 15 amino acids, cysteine to phenylalanine. Of all the DNA, just the CDR3 is kept, 45 bases in frame from base 1. In the germline V gene (reference sequence), CDR1 corresponds to SEHNR and CDR2 to FQNEAQ. V and J are trimmed by 5 bases and 8 bases, and the gene matches miss 7 bases of the junction.